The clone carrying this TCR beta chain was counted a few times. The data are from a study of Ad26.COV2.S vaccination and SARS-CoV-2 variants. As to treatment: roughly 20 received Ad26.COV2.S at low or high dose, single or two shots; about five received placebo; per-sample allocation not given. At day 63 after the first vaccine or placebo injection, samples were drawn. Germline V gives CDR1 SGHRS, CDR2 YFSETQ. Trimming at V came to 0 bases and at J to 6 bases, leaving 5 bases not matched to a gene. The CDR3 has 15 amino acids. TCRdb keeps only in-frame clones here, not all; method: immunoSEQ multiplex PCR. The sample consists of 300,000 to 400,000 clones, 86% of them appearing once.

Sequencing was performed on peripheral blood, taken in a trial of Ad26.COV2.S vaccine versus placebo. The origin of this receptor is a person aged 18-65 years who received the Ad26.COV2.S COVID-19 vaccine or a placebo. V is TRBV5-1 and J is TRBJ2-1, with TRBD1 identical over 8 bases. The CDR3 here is CASSLVQGVTNEQFF. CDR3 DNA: TGCGCCAGCAGCTTGGTACAGGGGGTTACCAATGAGCAGTTCTTC.